One sample yielded the 32 T cell receptor beta chains listed below, sequenced in a study of blood T cell repertoires in COVID-19. Clones were read by immunoSEQ multiplex PCR, and TCRdb kept only the in-frame ones, dropping some. The table shows 220,000 or so clones, with around 86% occurring only once. The source material was PBMCs or T cells enriched from blood (not recorded which). The receptors derive from a woman between 45 and 65 years old who had recovered from COVID-19.

This clone was seen a handful of times. V gene TRBV25-1 combines with J gene TRBJ1-1; 8 positions agree with TRBD1. Losses at the gene ends were 2 bases for V and 10 bases for J; bases not matched to a gene: 6. Germline V gene sequence: CDR1 MGHDK, CDR2 SYGVNS. The CDR3 length is 13 residues. In DNA, the CDR3 is TGTGCCAGCAGTGAAGGACAGGGTCGCGGAGCTTTCTTT. Translated, it gives CASSEGQGRGAFF.

The chain is built from TRBV7-3 and TRBJ2-6; tentatively, D is TRBD2 (5 bases). The CDR3 consists of 18 residues. CDR1 and CDR2 (germline): SGHTA, FQGTGA. V gave up 1 base and J gave up 6 bases, with 19 bases separating them. The CDR3, as DNA: TGTGCCAGCAGCTTAAAGGTTTCGGACTGGGCTATGGCCAACGTCCTGACTTTC. This translates into CASSLKVSDWAMANVLTF.

The chain is built from TRBV9 and TRBJ1-3, with D maybe TRBD1 (5 bases). The length of the CDR3 is 15 residues. Looked up from germline, CDR1 is SGDLS and CDR2 is YYNGEE. Trimming shortened V by 3 bases and J by 0 bases, and 10 bases separated the two germline ends. CDR3 region: CASSGGLSSGNTIYF. The CDR3 nucleotides are TGTGCCAGCAGCGGGGGACTGTCCTCTGGAAACACCATATATTTT.

This chain links TRBV9 with TRBJ2-7; 9 nucleotides align to TRBD1. V dropped 0 bases and J dropped 6; count of bases not matched to a gene: 7. Germline CDR1 is SGDLS and CDR2 is YYNGEE. The CDR3 runs 15 residues. As DNA, the CDR3 is TGTGCCAGCAGCGTAGCTACGGGACAGGGTTCCGAGCAGTACTTC. Protein product: CASSVATGQGSEQYF.

This clone came up a few times. The chain joins TRBV5-4 to TRBJ1-2; the D gene is possibly TRBD1 (5 bases). CDR1 SGHNT and CDR2 YYREEE come from the germline V gene (reference sequence). The CDR3 sequence is 15 residues long. V was cut by 1 base and J by 4 bases, with 14 bases left in between. The DNA of the CDR3 is TGTGCCAGCAGCTTGCAAGGGGCCTTCCCCTATGGCTACACCTTC. It is translated as CASSLQGAFPYGYTF.

V is TRBV29-1 and J is TRBJ2-7, with 13 nucleotides matching TRBD2. The V segment lost 7 bases and the J segment 2 bases; nucleotides outside the gene matches: 5. In germline, CDR1 is SQVTM, CDR2 ANQGSEA. This CDR3 spans 14 amino acids. CDR3 sequence reads: CSATSGGRTYEQYF. The CDR3 DNA sequence: TGCAGCGCGACTAGCGGGGGGCGGACCTACGAGCAGTACTTC.

The chain employs TRBV7-9 and TRBJ2-1; 7 bases match TRBD2. Germline V lookup: CDR1 SEHNR, CDR2 FQNEAQ (reference sequence). Unmatched junction bases numbered 7, after V lost 0 bases and J lost 2 bases. The CDR3 is 17 residues long. In DNA, the CDR3 is TGTGCCAGCAGCTTAGCCGCGGGGAGGGGCCCCTACAATGAGCAGTTCTTC. Its translation: CASSLAAGRGPYNEQFF.

Ten or more counts support this clone. The genes are TRBV5-5 and TRBJ1-4; TRBD1 aligns across 7 bases. The CDR3 is 15 amino acids. Germline values: CDR1 SGHKS, CDR2 YYEKEE (reference sequence). V lost 0 bases, J lost 6 bases, and 5 bases stayed unmatched. DNA for the CDR3: TGTGCCAGCAGCTTGGCGGTACAGGGGTATGAAAAACTGTTTTTT. Its protein product is CASSLAVQGYEKLFF.

The genes are TRBV30 and TRBJ2-1; maybe TRBD2 (6 bases). V lost 3 bases and J lost 9, with 15 bases in between. The CDR3 runs 13 residues. Germline-derived CDR1 and CDR2 are GTSNPN and SVGIG (reference sequence). The CDR3 nucleotides are TGTGCCTGGAGCGCAACGGGGGTAGGTGAGCAGTTCTTC. Residues: CAWSATGVGEQFF.

The chain carries TRBV6-6 and TRBJ2-2; 7 nucleotides agree with TRBD2. The CDR3 covers 14 residues. The junction had 2 bases not matched to a gene; V was cut back by 2 bases and J by 5 bases. Germline V gives CDR1 MNHNY, CDR2 SVGAGI (reference sequence). The CDR3 DNA reads as TGTGCCAGCAGTTACGCCGGGGGGACCGGGGAGCTGTTTTTT. Translated, it gives CASSYAGGTGELFF.

The CDR3 loop reads CASSLVRGMDSGNTIYF. As DNA, the CDR3 is TGTGCCAGCAGCCTCGTGCGGGGAATGGACTCTGGAAACACCATATATTTT. The V gene is TRBV5-5, the J gene TRBJ1-3; D remains unclear. Germline-derived CDR1 and CDR2 are SGHKS and YYEKEE (reference sequence). This CDR3 is built from 17 residues. The V and J ends lost 4 bases and 0 bases respectively, with 17 bases between them.

The V and J genes are TRBV11-2 and TRBJ2-5; D may be TRBD1 (7 bases). The CDR3 consists of 16 residues. The V gene lost 4 bases and the J gene lost 5 bases, with 20 bases spanning the gap. CDR1 and CDR2 from the germline V gene are SGHAT and FQNNGV. The CDR3 loop is CASSSGGSWLGETQYF. The CDR3 region has the DNA TGTGCCAGCAGCTCAGGGGGGAGTTGGCTAGGGGAGACCCAGTACTTC.

The gene calls are TRBV6-5 and TRBJ1-5; D may be TRBD1 (5 bases). V was cut by 7 bases and J by 4 bases, with 11 bases left in between. The CDR3 runs 13 residues. Germline V gene lookup returns CDR1 MNHEY and CDR2 SVGAGI. In nucleotides, the CDR3 is TGTGCCAGCACCAGCAGGGTGAATCAGCCCCAGCATTTT. This gives the protein CASTSRVNQPQHF.

The chain couples TRBV19 to TRBJ2-1; 8 bases map to TRBD2. Trimming removed 5 bases from V and 6 bases from J; junction bases left unmatched: 18. The CDR3 has 18 residues. Germline V gene data show CDR1 as LNHDA and CDR2 as SQIVND (reference sequence). The CDR3, as DNA: TGTGCCAGTAGTCCAGCCTTCGCGGGAGGTCCGATGATCAATGAGCAGTTCTTC. Its translation: CASSPAFAGGPMINEQFF.

DNA for the CDR3: TGTGCCAGCTCACCACGGGCAGGGCGGTTAGAGACCCAGTACTTC. Translation gives CASSPRAGRLETQYF. J is TRBJ2-5 and V is TRBV18; a weak D match, TRBD1 (5 bases). Germline V CDR1 and CDR2: KGHSH, LQKENI. The CDR3 length is 15 residues. The ends were cut back, 1 base at V and 4 bases at J, with 13 bases in the middle.

The rearrangement joins TRBV7-6 to TRBJ1-4; 9 bases match TRBD1. V shed 5 bases and J 0 bases; nucleotides not matched to a gene: 7. The CDR3 loop spans 17 amino acids. CDR1 and CDR2 from the germline V gene are SGHVS and FNYEAQ. CDR3 coding DNA: TGTGCCAGCAGCCCGGACAGGGGCCCGACAACTAATGAAAAACTGTTTTTT. Translation gives CASSPDRGPTTNEKLFF.

This sequence joins TRBV2 and TRBJ1-1, with 7 positions matching TRBD1. Per germline, CDR1 SNHLY and CDR2 FYNNEI. The CDR3 is 14 amino acids. The V segment lost 3 bases and the J segment 1 base; nucleotides outside the gene matches: 2. In DNA, the CDR3 is TGTGCCAGCAGTGAGCGGACAGGGAACACTGAAGCTTTCTTT. Its protein is CASSERTGNTEAFF.

The chain carries TRBV19 and TRBJ2-7; weak D call: TRBD2 (5 bases). CDR3 length: 13 residues. V was shortened by 5 bases and J by 3 bases, with 11 bases between the two germline ends. Germline V gene lookup returns CDR1 LNHDA and CDR2 SQIVND (reference sequence). CDR3 DNA: TGTGCCAGTAGTCGGACGGGGAACTACGAGCAGTACTTC. This gives the protein CASSRTGNYEQYF.

This rearrangement joins TRBV2 to TRBJ1-2; tentatively, D is TRBD1 (5 bases). The V end lost 1 base, the J end lost 12 bases, and 12 bases lay between the germline ends. Germline CDR1 SNHLY, CDR2 FYNNEI. This CDR3 contains 12 residues. CDR3 sequence reads: CASSEEVGAHTF. The CDR3 region has the DNA TGTGCCAGCAGTGAAGAGGTAGGGGCCCACACCTTC.

V is TRBV13 and J is TRBJ1-1; D is perhaps TRBD1 (5 bases). Germline V gene data show CDR1 as PRHDT and CDR2 as FYEKMQ (reference sequence). The CDR3 totals 16 residues. V was shortened by 1 base and J by 1 base, with 13 bases between the two germline ends. The CDR3 DNA follows: TGTGCCAGCAGCTTAGATCGGGGGAACCAGAACACTGAAGCTTTCTTT. Its translation: CASSLDRGNQNTEAFF.

The rearrangement joins TRBV5-5 to TRBJ1-2; D remains ambiguous. Looked up from germline, CDR1 is SGHKS and CDR2 is YYEKEE (reference sequence). The ends were cut back, 2 bases at V and 8 bases at J, with 16 bases in the middle. The CDR3 spans 14 residues. This chain's CDR3 is CASSFSQLDRGYTF. The CDR3 nucleotides read TGTGCCAGCAGCTTTTCACAGCTTGATCGGGGCTACACCTTC.

The V gene is TRBV9, the J gene TRBJ1-4; 10 nucleotides line up with TRBD1. V was clipped by 4 bases and J by 0 bases; unmatched bases: 3. The CDR3 has 16 residues. Germline lookup yields CDR1 SGDLS and CDR2 YYNGEE. CDR3 region: CASSPGTGATNEKLFF. The CDR3 DNA sequence: TGTGCCAGCAGCCCTGGGACAGGGGCAACTAATGAAAAACTGTTTTTT.

The rearrangement uses TRBV2 and TRBJ2-5, with 8 bases fitting TRBD1. This CDR3 contains 14 residues. Germline V gene lookup returns CDR1 SNHLY and CDR2 FYNNEI. V lost 5 bases, J lost 1 base, and 3 bases stayed unmatched. As DNA, the CDR3 is TGTGCCAGCAGTCGACAGGGGATCCAAGAGACCCAGTACTTC. Translated: CASSRQGIQETQYF. Looking up the rest from reference TRBV2 and TRBJ2-5 gives the full variable domain: EPEVTQTPSHQVTQMGQEVILRCVPISNHLYFYWYRQILGQKVEFLVSFYNNEISEKSEIFDDQFSVERPDGSNFTLKIRSTKLEDSAMYFCASSRQGIQETQYFGPGTRLLVL.

The rearrangement uses TRBV28 and TRBJ2-4; no definite D call. The CDR3 has 13 residues. Germline values: CDR1 MDHEN, CDR2 SYDVKM. Trimming pared 2 bases from V and 4 bases from J, leaving 6 bases between. The CDR3 here is CASSLLGKNIQYF. The CDR3 DNA reads TGTGCCAGCAGTTTACTCGGGAAAAACATTCAGTACTTC.

V and J are TRBV9 and TRBJ2-5; 8 bases fit TRBD2. Germline CDR1 is SGDLS and CDR2 is YYNGEE. The CDR3 covers 15 residues. V shed 0 bases, J shed 5 bases, and the junction held 6 bases outside the gene matches. The CDR3 DNA is TGTGCCAGCAGCGTAGCCACCGGGACTAGGGAGACCCAGTACTTC. Translation gives CASSVATGTRETQYF. The variable domain in full, completed from reference TRBV9 and TRBJ2-5, reads DSGVTQTPKHLITATGQRVTLRCSPRSGDLSVYWYQQSLDQGLQFLIQYYNGEERAKGNILERFSAQQFPDLHSELNLSSLELGDSALYFCASSVATGTRETQYFGPGTRLLVL.

With respect to this clone: One end of the junction varies from germline; a read error may be responsible. The chain is built from TRBV20-1 and TRBJ2-3; D possibly corresponds to TRBD2 (7 bases). This CDR3 spans 8 amino acids. Germline loops: CDR1 DFQATT, CDR2 SNEGSKA (reference sequence). The DNA of the CDR3 is TGCAGTGCGCGGGGGCGGGATTTT. It specifies CSARGRDF.

The V and J genes are TRBV4-3 and TRBJ2-7, with TRBD1 matching 9 bases. V gave up 3 bases and J gave up 2 bases; unmatched junction bases: 5. CDR3 length equals 15 residues. Germline V lookup: CDR1 LGHNA, CDR2 YSLEER. CDR3 amino acids: CASSQGGTGTYEQYF. CDR3 in DNA: TGCGCCAGCAGCCAGGGGGGGACAGGGACCTACGAGCAGTACTTC.

The CDR3 DNA sequence: TGTGCCAGCAGCTTTTATTCCGGAGGGACTTATGGCTACACCTTC. Translated: CASSFYSGGTYGYTF. The chain combines TRBV7-8 with TRBJ1-2, with D possibly TRBD1 on 5 matching bases. This CDR3 comprises 15 residues. CDR1 is SGHVS, CDR2 FQNEAQ, per germline. The V gene lost 3 bases and the J gene lost 5 bases, with 16 bases spanning the gap.

This chain uses TRBV30 with TRBJ2-7, with D possibly TRBD1 on 5 matching bases. V lost 2 bases and J lost 3, with 11 bases in between. The CDR3 runs 13 residues. CDR1 is GTSNPN and CDR2 is SVGIG in the germline V gene (reference sequence). DNA for the CDR3: TGTGCCTGGAGTCTGGACACCCTCTACGAGCAGTACTTC. Translated, it gives CAWSLDTLYEQYF. The variable domain in full, with the rest retrieved from reference TRBV30 and TRBJ2-7, is SQTIHQWPATLVQPVGSPLSLECTVEGTSNPNLYWYRQAAGRGLQLLFYSVGIGQISSEVPQNLSASRPQDRQFILSSKKLLLSDSGFYLCAWSLDTLYEQYFGPGTRLTVT.

The chain employs TRBV3-1 (or the pseudogene TRBV3-2) and TRBJ2-4; D possibly corresponds to TRBD1 (5 bases). Trimming shortened V by 1 base and J by 3 bases, and 16 bases separated the two germline ends. Germline assignment: CDR1 LGHDT and CDR2 YNNKEL (reference sequence). The CDR3 is made up of 17 amino acids. This CDR3 is CASSQGSEGDDKNIQYF. The DNA for the CDR3 is TGTGCCAGCAGCCAAGGGTCAGAAGGGGATGACAAAAACATTCAGTACTTC.

This clone was seen a single time. This chain connects TRBV1 to TRBJ1-2. TRBV1 is assigned pseudogene status. The CDR3 is 13 amino acids. The CDR3 loop is CTSSRGGPDGYTF. The DNA for the CDR3 is TGCACCAGCAGCCGGGGGGGGCCGGATGGCTACACCTTC.

The J gene is TRBJ2-7, the V gene TRBV6-5, with 9 bases fitting TRBD1. V shed 5 bases and J 3 bases; nucleotides not matched to a gene: 5. Germline values: CDR1 MNHEY, CDR2 SVGAGI. CDR3 length equals 14 residues. CDR3 amino acids: CASSQWDRVYEQYF. Written as DNA, the CDR3 is TGTGCCAGCAGTCAATGGGACAGGGTCTACGAGCAGTACTTC.